Following are 3 T cell receptor beta chains from one sample sequenced in a study of PD-1 blockade in classical Hodgkin lymphoma. TCRdb's table, derived via immunoSEQ multiplex PCR, lists solely in-frame clones and lacks some. The data show 40,000 to 50,000 clones, around four fifths seen once. Exposure to brentuximab vedotin varied, and each patient had relapsed following autologous stem cell transplantation. The sample in question was peripheral blood mononuclear cells (PBMCs), obtained at baseline. These receptors originate from a human donor with classical Hodgkin lymphoma.

This rearrangement joins TRBV7-2 to TRBJ2-1; TRBD2 aligns across 7 bases. This CDR3 has 15 amino acids. Germline V lookup: CDR1 SGHTA, CDR2 FQGNSA. The J segment lost 1 base and the V segment lost 4 bases, leaving 4 bases of the junction unmatched. The CDR3 is CASSSPSGSYNEQFF. In DNA form, the CDR3 reads TGTGCCAGCAGCTCCCCTAGCGGATCCTACAATGAGCAGTTCTTC.

A remark on this clone: Other DNA sequences in this specimen translate into the identical CDR3. The chain has TRBV5-1 and TRBJ2-7; D possibly corresponds to TRBD1 (6 bases). CDR3 length: 14 amino acids. V lost 0 bases, J lost 3 bases, and 10 bases lay in between. Germline V gene data show CDR1 as SGHRS and CDR2 as YFSETQ. CDR3 DNA: TGCGCCAGCAGCTTGGAGCAGGGGTTCTACGAGCAGTACTTC. It is translated as CASSLEQGFYEQYF.

The rearrangement uses TRBV6-5 and TRBJ1-4, with unresolved D. The CDR3 runs 13 residues. Between the trimmed V and J ends, which lost 1 base and 7 bases, there was a span of 7 bases. Germline CDR1 is MNHEY and CDR2 is SVGAGI. As DNA, the CDR3 is TGTGCCAGCAGTTACTTTCGGATTGAAAAACTGTTTTTT. As protein: CASSYFRIEKLFF.